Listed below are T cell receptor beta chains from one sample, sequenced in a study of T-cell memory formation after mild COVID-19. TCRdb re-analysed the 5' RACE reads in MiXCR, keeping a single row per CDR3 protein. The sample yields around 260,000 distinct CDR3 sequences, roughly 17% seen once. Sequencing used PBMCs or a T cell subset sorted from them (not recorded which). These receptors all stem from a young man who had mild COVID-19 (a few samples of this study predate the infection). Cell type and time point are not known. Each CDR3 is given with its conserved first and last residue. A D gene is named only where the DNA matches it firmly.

CDR3aa: CSAPASGRGTWETQYF
d_gene: TRBD2
j_gene: TRBJ2-5
v_gene: TRBV20-1

CDR3aa: CASSSWSSGANVLTF
d_gene: NA
j_gene: TRBJ2-6
v_gene: TRBV27

CDR3aa: CASSYTSGDSAFF
d_gene: NA
j_gene: TRBJ1-1
v_gene: TRBV6-6

CDR3aa: CASSPRQTYNSPLHF
d_gene: NA
j_gene: TRBJ1-6
v_gene: TRBV7-8

CDR3aa: CASSYFGSGNSPLHF
d_gene: NA
j_gene: TRBJ1-6
v_gene: TRBV6-2/TRBV6-3

CDR3aa: CASSPVGRTGSGANVLTF
d_gene: TRBD1
j_gene: TRBJ2-6
v_gene: TRBV18

CDR3aa: CASGSRFGSPLHF
d_gene: NA
j_gene: TRBJ1-6
v_gene: TRBV28

CDR3aa: CGGSRGQETQYF
d_gene: NA
j_gene: TRBJ2-5
v_gene: TRBV7-9

CDR3aa: CASKDTGELFF
d_gene: NA
j_gene: TRBJ2-2
v_gene: TRBV28

CDR3aa: CASNLIPVSNTEAFF
d_gene: NA
j_gene: TRBJ1-1
v_gene: TRBV6-5

CDR3aa: CASSRHPERGVDEQFF
d_gene: TRBD2
j_gene: TRBJ2-1
v_gene: TRBV4-3